A single sample is the source of the 20 T cell receptor beta chains below, sequenced in a study of OX40 agonist ivuxolimab in advanced cancers. TCRdb's copy holds only in-frame clones and misses some; the assay was immunoSEQ multiplex PCR. The sample includes roughly 64,000 clones, about 88% of them seen just once. The sample was CD4+ or CD8+ T cells sorted from blood, taken in a trial of the OX40 agonist ivuxolimab. The receptors shown here come from an adult with an advanced solid tumor such as melanoma, head and neck, liver or kidney cancer.

The chain is built from TRBV30 and TRBJ2-1; perhaps TRBD1 as D (5 bases). Germline CDR1 GTSNPN, CDR2 SVGIG (reference sequence). The CDR3 spans 11 residues. Trimming cost V 2 bases and J 15 bases, with 14 bases left between them. The CDR3 loop is CAWSFRQISFF. CDR3 in DNA: TGTGCCTGGAGTTTCCGACAGATTTCGTTCTTC.

The genes are TRBV7-3 and TRBJ1-2, with TRBD1 matching over 7 bases. V was pared by 0 bases and J by 6 bases, with 7 bases of the junction left unmatched. This CDR3 is 15 amino acids long. From germline, CDR1 is SGHTA and CDR2 FQGTGA. The CDR3 DNA is TGTGCCAGCAGCTTAACAGGACAGGAGGATAATGGCTACACCTTC. Translating it yields CASSLTGQEDNGYTF.

The rearrangement joins TRBV5-1 to TRBJ2-5; 10 bases line up with TRBD1. Trimming took 0 bases from V and 4 from J; bases not matched to a gene: 9. Germline V CDR1 and CDR2: SGHRS, YFSETQ. This CDR3 spans 17 amino acids. The CDR3 region is CASSLAETGGVRETQYF. CDR3 DNA sequence: TGCGCCAGCAGCTTGGCCGAGACAGGGGGCGTTCGAGAGACCCAGTACTTC.

This chain uses TRBV7-2 with TRBJ1-1; a weak D match, TRBD1 (5 bases). Germline V lookup: CDR1 SGHTA, CDR2 FQGNSA. This CDR3 has 14 residues. The ends were cut back, 5 bases at V and 3 bases at J, with 13 bases in the middle. The CDR3 region is CASSPQGTYTEAFF. As DNA, the CDR3 is TGTGCCAGCAGCCCTCAGGGTACTTACACTGAAGCTTTCTTT.

The chain recombines TRBV7-8 with TRBJ1-3; TRBD1 is a possible D gene (5 bases). Between the trimmed V and J ends, which lost 5 bases and 2 bases, there was a span of 7 bases. The CDR3 length is 13 residues. The germline V gene has CDR1 SGHVS and CDR2 FQNEAQ. The CDR3, as DNA: TGTGCCAGCAGCGGACAAACTGGAAACACCATATATTTT. Translating gives CASSGQTGNTIYF.

The J gene is TRBJ1-1, the V gene TRBV6-4; D is undetermined. V lost 6 bases to trimming and J lost 1 base, with 9 bases between them. Germline V gene data show CDR1 as MRHNA and CDR2 as SNTAGT. The CDR3 length is 13 residues. In DNA, the CDR3 is TGTGCCAGCAGCCAGAGGGAGAACACTGAAGCTTTCTTT. Amino acid sequence: CASSQRENTEAFF.

The V call is TRBV4-2, the J call TRBJ1-1, with no clear D. Germline V lookup: CDR1 LGHNA, CDR2 YNFKEQ. Deletions cut 4 bases from V and 1 base from J, with 10 bases between. The CDR3 spans 14 residues. The DNA for the CDR3 is TGTGCCAGCAGCCCTGTTAGTCAGAACACTGAAGCTTTCTTT. This codes for CASSPVSQNTEAFF.

The rearrangement uses TRBV19 and TRBJ1-2; 9 bases are a match to TRBD1. The CDR3 length is 14 residues. V was pared by 5 bases and J by 8 bases, with 9 bases of the junction left unmatched. From germline, CDR1 is LNHDA and CDR2 SQIVND (reference sequence). CDR3 DNA: TGTGCCAGTAGTTCTACAGGGGGCACGGGCGGCTACACCTTC. Amino acid sequence: CASSSTGGTGGYTF.

The V and J genes are TRBV2 and TRBJ2-1, with TRBD2 matching over 9 bases. The CDR3 covers 16 residues. With 7 bases clipped from V and 9 bases from J, the junction kept 16 bases outside the gene matches. The germline gives CDR1 SNHLY, CDR2 FYNNEI. The CDR3, as DNA: TGTGCCAGCAATCTGGCGGGGGGGGCGACAAATCGTGAGCAGTTCTTC. Translating gives CASNLAGGATNREQFF. Full variable domain (rest looked up from reference TRBV2 and TRBJ2-1): EPEVTQTPSHQVTQMGQEVILRCVPISNHLYFYWYRQILGQKVEFLVSFYNNEISEKSEIFDDQFSVERPDGSNFTLKIRSTKLEDSAMYFCASNLAGGATNREQFFGPGTRLTVL.

This clone was counted once. This chain links TRBV5-1 with TRBJ1-2; no clear D. Germline CDR1 reads SGHRS; CDR2 reads YFSETQ. Trimming took off 6 bases at V and 4 bases at J, with 19 bases between the two ends. There are 15 residues in the CDR3. The CDR3 DNA reads TGCGCCAGCACTTCCTCGGGCACTGGTGGCTATGGCTACACCTTC. It is translated as CASTSSGTGGYGYTF. The full variable domain, in which reference TRBV5-1 and TRBJ1-2 provide the parts outside the CDR3, is KAGVTQTPRYLIKTRGQQVTLSCSPISGHRSVSWYQQTPGQGLQFLFEYFSETQRNKGNFPGRFSGRQFSNSRSEMNVSTLELGDSALYLCASTSSGTGGYGYTFGSGTRLTVV.

The chain recombines TRBV19 with TRBJ1-4, with D possibly TRBD1 on 5 matching bases. Germline V lookup: CDR1 LNHDA, CDR2 SQIVND (reference sequence). There are 14 residues in the CDR3. The V gene lost 8 bases and the J gene lost 7 bases, with 17 bases spanning the gap. The CDR3 reads CASRQLGGSEKLFF. For the CDR3, the DNA is TGTGCCAGTCGTCAGTTGGGGGGGAGTGAAAAACTGTTTTTT. Based on the CDR3 plus reference TRBV19 and TRBJ1-4, the full variable domain is DGGITQSPKYLFRKEGQNVTLSCEQNLNHDAMYWYRQDPGQGLRLIYYSQIVNDFQKGDIAEGYSVSREKKESFPLTVTSAQKNPTAFYLCASRQLGGSEKLFFGSGTQLSVL.

The chain joins TRBV4-1 to TRBJ2-3; TRBD1 is a possible D gene (6 bases). The V end lost 7 bases, the J end lost 2 bases, and 19 bases lay between the germline ends. The CDR3 extends over 16 amino acids. The germline gives CDR1 MGHRA, CDR2 YSYEKL. The CDR3 protein is CASKRMGAGTTDTQYF. DNA of the CDR3: TGCGCCAGCAAACGAATGGGGGCAGGGACCACAGATACGCAGTATTTT.

V gene TRBV28 combines with J gene TRBJ2-1; 7 nucleotides agree with TRBD1. The CDR3 has 13 amino acids. Germline-derived CDR1 and CDR2 are MDHEN and SYDVKM. The CDR3 here is CATGPSSYNEQFF. CDR3 nucleotides: TGTGCGACAGGGCCTAGCTCCTACAATGAGCAGTTCTTC.

This chain connects TRBV7-2 to TRBJ1-2; D is unresolved. CDR3 length: 15 amino acids. V was trimmed by 7 bases and J by 0 bases, leaving 15 bases between them. Germline V gene lookup returns CDR1 SGHTA and CDR2 FQGNSA. In nucleotides, the CDR3 is TGTGCCAGCACCACAACATCAGGCCCTAACTATGGCTACACCTTC. The encoded protein is CASTTTSGPNYGYTF.

The rearrangement uses TRBV6-6 and TRBJ1-3, with a possible D match to TRBD1 (6 bases). Trimming stripped 6 bases from V and 0 bases from J, with 12 bases between. CDR1 and CDR2 (germline): MNHNY, SVGAGI (reference sequence). The CDR3 runs 15 residues. The DNA for the CDR3 is TGTGCCAGCAGCCCTAGGGGGAACTCTGGAAACACCATATATTTT. Encoded protein: CASSPRGNSGNTIYF.

The chain combines TRBV7-6 with TRBJ1-3; unclear D gene. Trimming pared 5 bases from V and 1 base from J, leaving 6 bases between. The CDR3 runs to 13 residues. Germline V gives CDR1 SGHVS, CDR2 FNYEAQ. The CDR3 loop is CASSPLSGNTIYF. CDR3 sequence (DNA): TGTGCCAGCAGCCCCCTATCTGGAAACACCATATATTTT. Based on the CDR3 plus reference TRBV7-6 and TRBJ1-3, the full variable domain is GAGVSQSPRYKVTKRGQDVALRCDPISGHVSLYWYRQALGQGPEFLTYFNYEAQQDKSGLPNDRFSAERPEGSISTLTIQRTEQRDSAMYRCASSPLSGNTIYFGEGSWLTVV.

The J gene is TRBJ2-2, the V gene TRBV10-3; 9 bases match TRBD1. V shed 6 bases and J 3 bases; nucleotides not matched to a gene: 5. The CDR3 sequence is 15 residues long. The germline CDR1 and CDR2 sequences are ENHRY and SYGVKD. The CDR3 nucleotides read TGTGCCATCAGCCCGACAGGGGGGGACACCGGGGAGCTGTTTTTT. Its translation: CAISPTGGDTGELFF.

This clone was detected a few times. The rearrangement uses TRBV5-1 and TRBJ1-6; no reliable D call. Trimming took 4 bases from V and 5 from J, leaving 13 bases between them. The CDR3 spans 15 residues. Germline V lookup: CDR1 SGHRS, CDR2 YFSETQ. The CDR3 DNA sequence: TGCGCCAGCAGCGAGCGGACGGCCGATAATTCACCCCTCCACTTT. Encoded protein: CASSERTADNSPLHF.

This clone was detected a few times. The V call is TRBV18, the J call TRBJ1-2; a weak D match, TRBD1 (5 bases). The CDR3 spans 13 residues. Germline V lookup: CDR1 KGHSH, CDR2 LQKENI. Trimming removed 9 bases at V and 5 bases at J, with 16 bases between. CDR3 DNA sequence: TGTGCCAGTCGAAGGGGAGAGGGGTATGGCTACACCTTC. Its translation is CASRRGEGYGYTF.

The chain couples TRBV10-3 to TRBJ1-2, with D perhaps TRBD1 (6 bases). V lost 6 bases and J 4 bases, leaving 15 bases between the germline ends. The length of the CDR3 is 14 residues. Germline CDR1 ENHRY, CDR2 SYGVKD. The CDR3 loop is CAIRDTGSGYGYTF. The CDR3 DNA follows: TGTGCCATCAGAGATACAGGGTCCGGCTATGGCTACACCTTC.